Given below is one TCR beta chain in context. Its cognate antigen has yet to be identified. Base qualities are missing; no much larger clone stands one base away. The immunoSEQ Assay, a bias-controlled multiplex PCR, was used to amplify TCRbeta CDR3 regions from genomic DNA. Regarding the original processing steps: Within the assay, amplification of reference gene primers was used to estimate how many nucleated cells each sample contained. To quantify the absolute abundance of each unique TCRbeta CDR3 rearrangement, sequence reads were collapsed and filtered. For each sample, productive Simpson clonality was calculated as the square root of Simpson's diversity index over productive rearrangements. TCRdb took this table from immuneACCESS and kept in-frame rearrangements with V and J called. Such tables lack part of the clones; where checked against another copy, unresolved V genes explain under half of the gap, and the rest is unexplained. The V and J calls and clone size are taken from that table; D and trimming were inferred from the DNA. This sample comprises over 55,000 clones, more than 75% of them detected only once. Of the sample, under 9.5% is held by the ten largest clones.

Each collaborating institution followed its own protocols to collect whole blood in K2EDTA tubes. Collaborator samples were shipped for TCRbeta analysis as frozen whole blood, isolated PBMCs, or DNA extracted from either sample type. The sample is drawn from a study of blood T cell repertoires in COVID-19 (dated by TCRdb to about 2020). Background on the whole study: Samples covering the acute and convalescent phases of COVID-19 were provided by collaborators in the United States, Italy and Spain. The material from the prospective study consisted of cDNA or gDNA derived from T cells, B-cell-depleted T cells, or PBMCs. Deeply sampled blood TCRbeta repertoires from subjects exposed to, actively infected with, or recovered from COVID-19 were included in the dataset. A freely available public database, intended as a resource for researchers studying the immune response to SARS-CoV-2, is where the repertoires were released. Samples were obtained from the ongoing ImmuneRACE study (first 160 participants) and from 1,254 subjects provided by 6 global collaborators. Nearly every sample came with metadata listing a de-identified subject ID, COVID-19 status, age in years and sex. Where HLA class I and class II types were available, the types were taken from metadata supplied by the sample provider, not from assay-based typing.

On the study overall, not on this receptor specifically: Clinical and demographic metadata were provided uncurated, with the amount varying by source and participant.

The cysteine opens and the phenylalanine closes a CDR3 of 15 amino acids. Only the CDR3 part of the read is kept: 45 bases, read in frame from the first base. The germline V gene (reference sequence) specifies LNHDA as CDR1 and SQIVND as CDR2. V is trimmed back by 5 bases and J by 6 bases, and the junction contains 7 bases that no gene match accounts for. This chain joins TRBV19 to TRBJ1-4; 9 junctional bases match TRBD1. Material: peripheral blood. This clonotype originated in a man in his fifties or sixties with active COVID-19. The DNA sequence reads TGTGCCAGTAGTGCCCACAGGGGGCAATATGAAAAACTGTTTTTT. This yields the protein CASSAHRGQYEKLFF.